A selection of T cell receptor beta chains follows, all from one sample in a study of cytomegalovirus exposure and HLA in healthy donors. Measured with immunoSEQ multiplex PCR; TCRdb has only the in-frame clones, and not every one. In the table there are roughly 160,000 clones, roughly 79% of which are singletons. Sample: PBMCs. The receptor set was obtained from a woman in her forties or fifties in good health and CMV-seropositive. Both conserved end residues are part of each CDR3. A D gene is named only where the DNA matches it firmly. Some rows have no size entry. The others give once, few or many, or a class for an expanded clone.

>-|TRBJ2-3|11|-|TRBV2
TGTGCCAGCAGTGTGCAGGATACGCAGTATTTT
CASSVQDTQYF
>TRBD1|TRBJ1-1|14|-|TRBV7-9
TGTGCCAGCAGTCCGCAGGGGGCGAACACTGAAGCTTTCTTT
CASSPQGANTEAFF
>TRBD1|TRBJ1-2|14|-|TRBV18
TGTGCCAGCTCACCTGAGACAGGGAACTATGGCTACACCTTC
CASSPETGNYGYTF
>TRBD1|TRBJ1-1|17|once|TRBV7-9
TGTGCCAGCAGCTTAGCGCGGACAGGGGAGCGGCGCACTGAAGCTTTCTTT
CASSLARTGERRTEAFF
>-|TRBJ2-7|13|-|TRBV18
TGTGCCAGCTCACCCGACAGGAACAACGAGCAGTACTTC
CASSPDRNNEQYF
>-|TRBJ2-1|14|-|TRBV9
TGTGCCAGCAGCGTTAGGGACTCCCACAATGAGCAGTTCTTC
CASSVRDSHNEQFF
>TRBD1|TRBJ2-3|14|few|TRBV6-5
TGTGCCAGCAGTTCGGGACAGGGAACCGATACGCAGTATTTT
CASSSGQGTDTQYF
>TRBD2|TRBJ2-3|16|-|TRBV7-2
TGTGCCAGCAGCCCGTCTAGCGGGCTAAGCACAGATACGCAGTATTTT
CASSPSSGLSTDTQYF
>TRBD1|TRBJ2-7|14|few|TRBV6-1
TGTGCCAGCTTTAAGTCGGGACAGAGCTACGAGCAGTACTTC
CASFKSGQSYEQYF
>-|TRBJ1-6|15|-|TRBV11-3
TGTGCCAGCAGCCCAGGGCGACAGGATAATTCAGCCCTCCACTTT
CASSPGRQDNSALHF
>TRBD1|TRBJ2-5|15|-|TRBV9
TGTGCCAGCAGCAGACAGGGACAACAACAAGAGACCCAGTACTTC
CASSRQGQQQETQYF
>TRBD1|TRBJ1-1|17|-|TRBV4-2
TGTGCCAGCAGCCAAGATGGGCCAGGGGGCGCGGACACTGAAGCTTTCTTT
CASSQDGPGGADTEAFF
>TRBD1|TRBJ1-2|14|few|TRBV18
TGTGCCAGCTCACAAGACAGGGGTCACTATGGCTACACCTTC
CASSQDRGHYGYTF
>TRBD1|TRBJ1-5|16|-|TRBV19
TGTGCCAGTAGTATAGGAAGACAGGGGCGGAATCAGCCCCAGCATTTT
CASSIGRQGRNQPQHF
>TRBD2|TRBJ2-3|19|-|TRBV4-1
TGCGCCAGCAGCCAAGGGAGGACTAGCGGCCCCCAGGGCACAGATGCGCAGTATTTT
CASSQGRTSGPQGTDAQYF
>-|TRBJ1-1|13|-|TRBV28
TGTGCCAGCAGCGTAAGTGGGGGGACTGAAGCTTTCTTT
CASSVSGGTEAFF
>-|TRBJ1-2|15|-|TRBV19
TGTGCCAGTAGTATCGGGACGGGGGAGGCCTATGGCTACACCTTC
CASSIGTGEAYGYTF